The 32 T cell receptor beta chains below were found in one sample sequenced in a study of technical replicates of blood from a handful of donors. Sequencing was performed with immunoSEQ multiplex PCR; in TCRdb, only in-frame clones are kept and a portion is missing. Of 75,000 to 95,000 clones listed, about nine tenths are singletons. Sequenced sample: T cells isolated from PBMCs. The receptors here all came from a human donor in good health.

The V call is TRBV6-1, the J call TRBJ2-3, with a weak D call TRBD1 (5 bases). The CDR3 length is 12 residues. The V end was cut by 6 bases, the J end by 6 bases, with 10 bases between. Per the germline V gene, CDR1 is MNHNS and CDR2 is SASEGT. The CDR3: CASRIGADTQYF. The CDR3 coding sequence is TGTGCCAGCAGGATAGGGGCCGATACGCAGTATTTT.

The V and J genes are TRBV6-5 and TRBJ2-3; the match to TRBD1 covers 7 bases. Germline V gene sequence: CDR1 MNHEY, CDR2 SVGAGI. V was pared by 2 bases and J by 11 bases, with 7 bases of the junction left unmatched. The CDR3 has 13 amino acids. CDR3 in DNA: TGTGCCAGCAGTTACGCACAGGGGAGCAGGCAGTATTTT. Translating gives CASSYAQGSRQYF.

V and J are TRBV10-1 and TRBJ2-1, with 8 bases aligning to TRBD2. Trimming at V came to 2 bases and at J to 13 bases, leaving 10 bases not matched to a gene. CDR1 is WNHNN, CDR2 SYGVQD, per germline (reference sequence). This CDR3 comprises 14 residues. The CDR3 DNA sequence: TGCGCCAGCAGTGAGAACGGACTAGCTGTTACCCAGTTCTTC. Translated: CASSENGLAVTQFF.

The rearrangement joins TRBV5-6 to TRBJ2-2, with D maybe TRBD2 (5 bases). The CDR3 length is 16 residues. From germline, CDR1 is SGHDT and CDR2 YYEEEE. V lost 2 bases and J lost 3, with 14 bases in between. The chain's CDR3 is CASSFRRTAHTGELFF. CDR3 bases: TGTGCCAGCAGCTTCAGGAGGACTGCCCACACCGGGGAGCTGTTTTTT.

A few counts support this clone. V usage is TRBV19 and J usage is TRBJ1-1; 7 positions agree with TRBD1. The CDR3 loop spans 18 amino acids. The germline gives CDR1 LNHDA, CDR2 SQIVND (reference sequence). V dropped 7 bases and J dropped 8; count of bases not matched to a gene: 25. CDR3 coding DNA: TGTGCCAGTAAGTTTCGGGCGATATGGGGACAGATACCGTACGAAGCTTTCTTT. This translates into CASKFRAIWGQIPYEAFF.

The chain joins TRBV5-1 to TRBJ2-2; D is uncertain. V was trimmed by 5 bases and J by 0 bases, leaving 11 bases between them. The CDR3 has 15 amino acids. Germline V CDR1 and CDR2: SGHRS, YFSETQ. CDR3 amino acids: CASSFETPNTGELFF. CDR3 nucleotide sequence: TGCGCCAGCAGTTTCGAGACTCCGAACACCGGGGAGCTGTTTTTT.

The chain joins TRBV27 to TRBJ2-2; TRBD2 agrees at 7 bases. The CDR3 contains 14 residues. V was clipped by 8 bases and J by 5 bases; unmatched bases: 8. Germline V gives CDR1 MNHEY, CDR2 SMNVEV (reference sequence). CDR3 in amino acids: CASSQRGGTGELFF. The CDR3 DNA follows: TGTGCCAGCTCGCAGCGGGGCGGAACCGGGGAGCTGTTTTTT.

This clone was recorded only once. For the CDR3, the DNA is TGTGCCAGCAGCTTATGGCCCCCGGGACTAGCGGGAGCAGAGACCCAGTACTTC. Protein product: CASSLWPPGLAGAETQYF. This rearrangement joins TRBV7-2 to TRBJ2-5; 14 nucleotides line up with TRBD2. The CDR3 spans 18 residues. CDR1 and CDR2 from the germline V gene are SGHTA and FQGNSA. Trimming removed 2 bases from V and 4 bases from J; junction bases left unmatched: 9.

The chain combines TRBV5-6 with TRBJ1-1; 8 nucleotides agree with TRBD1. V dropped 0 bases and J dropped 1; count of bases not matched to a gene: 2. This CDR3 has 15 amino acids. Germline V gene lookup returns CDR1 SGHDT and CDR2 YYEEEE. CDR3 DNA sequence: TGTGCCAGCAGCTTGGCAGGGACAGGGAACACTGAAGCTTTCTTT. Translation gives CASSLAGTGNTEAFF. Full variable domain (remainder filled in from reference TRBV5-6 and TRBJ1-1): DAGVTQSPTHLIKTRGQQVTLRCSPKSGHDTVSWYQQALGQGPQFIFQYYEEEERQRGNFPDRFSGHQFPNYSSELNVNALLLGDSALYLCASSLAGTGNTEAFFGQGTRLTVV.

The CDR3 sequence: CASSGLRFGQETQYF. The DNA of the CDR3 is TGCGCCAGCAGTGGGTTGAGATTCGGCCAAGAGACCCAGTACTTC. V gene TRBV10-1 combines with J gene TRBJ2-5, with D unresolved. V lost 4 bases, J lost 1 base, and 13 bases lay in between. The CDR3 length is 15 residues. Per the germline V gene, CDR1 is WNHNN and CDR2 is SYGVQD (reference sequence).

J is TRBJ1-1 and V is TRBV29-1; D is undetermined. This CDR3 has 14 amino acids. Germline loops: CDR1 SQVTM, CDR2 ANQGSEA. The V end was cut by 4 bases, the J end by 6 bases, with 18 bases between. CDR3 region: CSVVIPSGLAEAFF. The CDR3, as DNA: TGCAGCGTTGTAATCCCTTCGGGATTAGCTGAAGCTTTCTTT.

This chain connects TRBV27 to TRBJ1-5; D unclear. The ends were cut back, 2 bases at V and 2 bases at J, with 19 bases in the middle. Germline V lookup: CDR1 MNHEY, CDR2 SMNVEV (reference sequence). This CDR3 comprises 18 residues. CDR3 protein: CASSLGWSAGKGNQPQHF. In nucleotides, the CDR3 is TGTGCCAGCAGTTTAGGATGGTCGGCAGGTAAGGGCAATCAGCCCCAGCATTTT.

In DNA, the CDR3 is TGCGCCAGCAGCGACGGGACTTTCAAAGAGACCCAGTACTTC. It is translated as CASSDGTFKETQYF. This chain uses TRBV10-1 with TRBJ2-5; D possibly corresponds to TRBD2 (6 bases). The CDR3 sequence is 14 residues long. Germline CDR1 WNHNN, CDR2 SYGVQD (reference sequence). Deletions cut 6 bases from V and 3 bases from J, with 14 bases between.

This clone was picked up one time. The V call is TRBV2, the J call TRBJ1-5; possibly TRBD1 for D (5 bases). The CDR3 consists of 14 residues. V shed 7 bases and J shed 7 bases, with 17 bases lying between them. The germline V gene encodes CDR1 SNHLY and CDR2 FYNNEI. The CDR3 coding sequence is TGTGCCAGCACCTCTAGGGGAAACGGGCAGCCCCAGCATTTT. Its translation is CASTSRGNGQPQHF.

V usage is TRBV5-4 and J usage is TRBJ2-7; D may be TRBD2 (5 bases). The CDR3 is 16 amino acids. Germline V gene data show CDR1 as SGHNT and CDR2 as YYREEE (reference sequence). V dropped 4 bases and J dropped 2 bases, with 19 bases sitting between them. CDR3 protein: CASSRTLGSATYEQYF. The CDR3 nucleotides read TGTGCCAGCAGCCGTACTCTAGGTAGCGCAACCTACGAGCAGTACTTC. The full variable domain, rest sourced from reference TRBV5-4 and TRBJ2-7, is ETGVTQSPTHLIKTRGQQVTLRCSSQSGHNTVSWYQQALGQGPQFIFQYYREEENGRGNFPPRFSGLQFPNYSSELNVNALELDDSALYLCASSRTLGSATYEQYFGPGTRLTVT.

The rearrangement uses TRBV6-1 and TRBJ1-2; D is unclear. The CDR3 sequence is 13 residues long. Germline CDR1 MNHNS, CDR2 SASEGT. The V gene lost 6 bases and the J gene lost 4 bases, with 12 bases spanning the gap. CDR3 DNA sequence: TGTGCCAGCAGCCCGCGGAGTGCCTATGGCTACACCTTC. Translating gives CASSPRSAYGYTF.

This clone was recorded only once. The chain links TRBV5-1 to TRBJ1-1; 7 nucleotides line up with TRBD1. The CDR3 covers 14 residues. CDR1 and CDR2 (germline): SGHRS, YFSETQ. V shed 1 base, J shed 4 bases, and the junction held 4 bases outside the gene matches. The CDR3 DNA is TGCGCCAGCAGCTTGAAGACAGGGAGCACTGAAGCTTTCTTT. Encoded protein: CASSLKTGSTEAFF.

This chain links TRBV19 with TRBJ2-1; a weak D match, TRBD1 (6 bases). V dropped 5 bases and J dropped 9 bases, with 11 bases sitting between them. Germline CDR1 is LNHDA and CDR2 is SQIVND (reference sequence). This CDR3 contains 12 residues. The CDR3 coding sequence is TGTGCCAGTAGTCCGACGACAGGTGAGCAGTTCTTC. Translating gives CASSPTTGEQFF.

This clone is a singleton in its sample. The J gene is TRBJ1-4, the V gene TRBV4-1; TRBD1 agrees at 9 bases. CDR1 and CDR2 (germline): MGHRA, YSYEKL. The CDR3 extends over 16 amino acids. The V gene end was trimmed by 1 base and the J gene end by 6 bases; junction bases not matched to a gene: 6. The CDR3 nucleotides read TGCGCCAGCAGCCAAGCTTCGGGACAGGGCGATGAAAAACTGTTTTTT. Translated, it gives CASSQASGQGDEKLFF.

This clone has a single count. The chain carries TRBV15 and TRBJ1-5; D is undetermined. V was cut by 0 bases and J by 3 bases, with 3 bases left in between. Germline V CDR1 and CDR2: LNHNV, YYDKDF (reference sequence). The CDR3 length is 13 residues. In nucleotides, the CDR3 is TGTGCCACCAGCAGAGATCTCAATCAGCCCCAGCATTTT. This gives the protein CATSRDLNQPQHF.

The chain employs TRBV27 and TRBJ1-2, with 8 bases lining up with TRBD1. The CDR3 contains 14 residues. V lost 4 bases to trimming and J lost 8 bases; unmatched junction nucleotides: 9. Germline CDR1 is MNHEY and CDR2 is SMNVEV (reference sequence). CDR3 in amino acids: CASSSLGQGWGYTF. For the CDR3, the DNA is TGTGCCAGCAGTTCACTAGGACAGGGATGGGGCTACACCTTC.

The chain links TRBV9 to TRBJ2-3; TRBD2 agrees at 9 bases. Germline V gene data show CDR1 as SGDLS and CDR2 as YYNGEE. CDR3 length: 17 amino acids. The V segment lost 7 bases and the J segment 0 bases; nucleotides outside the gene matches: 12. The CDR3 loop is CASGGWGSGRSTDTQYF. CDR3 bases: TGTGCCAGCGGTGGGTGGGGCAGCGGGAGGAGCACAGATACGCAGTATTTT.

In its sample, this clone was seen once. The rearrangement links TRBV20-1 to TRBJ2-1; 9 bases map to TRBD1. CDR1 is DFQATT, CDR2 SNEGSKA, per germline (reference sequence). The V gene end was trimmed by 6 bases and the J gene end by 15 bases; junction bases not matched to a gene: 9. This CDR3 is built from 11 residues. The CDR3 reads CSAHGGTGRFF. CDR3 DNA: TGCAGTGCCCACGGAGGGACAGGGCGGTTCTTC.

The rearrangement links TRBV5-1 to TRBJ2-3, with no clear D. The CDR3 is 13 residues long. Deletions cut 5 bases from V and 0 bases from J, with 7 bases between. The germline V gene encodes CDR1 SGHRS and CDR2 YFSETQ. The CDR3 region has the DNA TGCGCCAGCAGGCCCACTAGCACAGATACGCAGTATTTT. Its protein product is CASRPTSTDTQYF.

This chain uses TRBV28 with TRBJ2-1; D possibly corresponds to TRBD2 (6 bases). Germline assignment: CDR1 MDHEN and CDR2 SYDVKM. V lost 5 bases and J lost 3, with 14 bases in between. The CDR3 is 15 residues long. CDR3: CASSGTQPIYNEQFF. DNA of the CDR3: TGTGCCAGCAGTGGGACTCAACCCATCTACAATGAGCAGTTCTTC.

This clone was detected only a few times. V and J are TRBV6-5 and TRBJ1-1; TRBD1 matches 7 bases. CDR1 MNHEY and CDR2 SVGAGI come from the germline V gene. This CDR3 contains 14 residues. The trim removed 6 bases at V and 5 bases at J, leaving 9 bases unmatched. The CDR3 loop is CASSPGTALTEAFF. The DNA of the CDR3 is TGTGCCAGCAGCCCGGGGACAGCGCTTACTGAAGCTTTCTTT.

The J gene is TRBJ2-1, the V gene TRBV5-1; 12 nucleotides align to TRBD1. Germline V gene data show CDR1 as SGHRS and CDR2 as YFSETQ. The CDR3 totals 18 residues. V lost 0 bases and J lost 2; bases outside the gene matches: 6. The CDR3 reads CASSLVRGQGATYNEQFF. The DNA for the CDR3 is TGCGCCAGCAGCTTGGTTAGGGGACAGGGGGCCACCTACAATGAGCAGTTCTTC.

J is TRBJ2-2 and V is TRBV6-1; 12 nucleotides match TRBD1. Germline CDR1 is MNHNS and CDR2 is SASEGT. J gave up 7 bases and V 3 bases, and 18 bases lay outside the gene matches. The CDR3 is made up of 20 amino acids. CDR3 region: CASSDLYQPGTGGQGGELFF. CDR3 sequence (DNA): TGTGCCAGCAGTGACCTGTACCAACCCGGGACAGGGGGCCAGGGCGGGGAGCTGTTTTTT.

The V and J genes are TRBV4-1 and TRBJ1-2; the D gene is possibly TRBD1 (6 bases). CDR1 is MGHRA, CDR2 YSYEKL, per germline. The CDR3 covers 17 residues. V was trimmed by 2 bases and J by 5 bases, leaving 21 bases between them. The CDR3 region has the DNA TGCGCCAGCAGCCAATTTTGGCCGGAAGGGGGTAATTATGGCTACACCTTC. Translating gives CASSQFWPEGGNYGYTF.

The chain carries TRBV19 and TRBJ2-7; 9 bases match TRBD1. CDR1 and CDR2 (germline): LNHDA, SQIVND (reference sequence). The CDR3 is 15 amino acids. V lost 3 bases, J lost 4 bases, and 7 bases stayed unmatched. The CDR3 protein is CASSMVDRGGYEQYF. Written as DNA, the CDR3 is TGTGCCAGTAGTATGGTAGACAGGGGGGGGTACGAGCAGTACTTC.

CDR3 region: CASSGQGDWAEAFF. In DNA, the CDR3 is TGTGCCAGTAGCGGACAGGGAGATTGGGCTGAAGCTTTCTTT. V usage is TRBV19 and J usage is TRBJ1-1; 8 bases are shared with TRBD1. V was pared by 6 bases and J by 6 bases, with 9 bases of the junction left unmatched. Germline-derived CDR1 and CDR2 are LNHDA and SQIVND (reference sequence). This CDR3 is built from 14 residues. The full variable domain, its missing parts supplied by reference TRBV19 and TRBJ1-1, is DGGITQSPKYLFRKEGQNVTLSCEQNLNHDAMYWYRQDPGQGLRLIYYSQIVNDFQKGDIAEGYSVSREKKESFPLTVTSAQKNPTAFYLCASSGQGDWAEAFFGQGTRLTVV.

The chain couples TRBV7-9 to TRBJ1-5, with D tentatively TRBD1 (6 bases). Germline V CDR1 and CDR2: SEHNR, FQNEAQ (reference sequence). This CDR3 is built from 18 residues. With 1 base removed from V and 1 base from J, the gap between germline ends came to 17 bases. The CDR3 nucleotides read TGTGCCAGCAGCTTAGGCAGGGGACTACTGGGAAGCAATCAGCCCCAGCATTTT. Its translation is CASSLGRGLLGSNQPQHF. Complete variable domain (other parts from reference TRBV7-9 and TRBJ1-5): DTGVSQNPRHKITKRGQNVTFRCDPISEHNRLYWYRQTLGQGPEFLTYFQNEAQLEKSRLLSDRFSAERPKGSFSTLEIQRTEQGDSAMYLCASSLGRGLLGSNQPQHFGDGTRLSIL.